A single sample gave rise to the 23 T cell receptor beta chains below, sequenced in a study of patients and donors after allogeneic stem cell transplantation. MiXCR, run by TCRdb on the RT-PCR reads, gives a single entry per CDR3 protein. The data hold about a million distinct CDR3 sequences, with about 20% observed a single time. The source material was blood, either unsorted or a sorted T cell fraction (not recorded which). These receptors all stem from a human donor who was either an allogeneic HSCT recipient or a stem cell or donor lymphocyte infusion donor (not recorded which). It is not recorded whose cells these are; they may come from a transplant donor.

This clonotype turned up a few times. The rearrangement joins TRBV20-1 to TRBJ2-5; TRBD1 matches at 10 bases. In germline, CDR1 is DFQATT, CDR2 SNEGSKA (reference sequence). Unmatched junction bases numbered 11, after V lost 6 bases and J lost 4 bases. The CDR3 is made up of 15 amino acids. The chain's CDR3 is CSALTGGARGETQYF. CDR3 DNA: TGCAGTGCCCTGACAGGGGGCGCACGCGGAGAGACCCAGTACTTC.

The genes are TRBV6-2 or TRBV6-3 and TRBJ1-1, with D tentatively TRBD1 (5 bases). The CDR3 loop spans 15 amino acids. Trimming removed 5 bases from V and 1 base from J, with 14 bases in between. CDR1 and CDR2 (germline): MNHEY, SVGEGT. The CDR3 here is CASSPLGGTNTEAFF. CDR3 coding DNA: TGTGCCAGCAGTCCCCTCGGGGGTACGAACACTGAAGCTTTCTTT.

This clonotype was observed a few times. The genes are TRBV5-1 and TRBJ2-7; D unresolved. The CDR3 covers 13 residues. Trimming shortened V by 4 bases and J by 3 bases, and 11 bases separated the two germline ends. Germline V lookup: CDR1 SGHRS, CDR2 YFSETQ. CDR3 in amino acids: CASSKASLYEQYF. The DNA for the CDR3 is TGCGCCAGCAGCAAGGCCAGTCTCTACGAGCAGTACTTC. Complete variable domain (other parts from reference TRBV5-1 and TRBJ2-7): KAGVTQTPRYLIKTRGQQVTLSCSPISGHRSVSWYQQTPGQGLQFLFEYFSETQRNKGNFPGRFSGRQFSNSRSEMNVSTLELGDSALYLCASSKASLYEQYFGPGTRLTVT.

This chain connects TRBV4-3 to TRBJ1-2; 7 bases fit TRBD1. After removal of 4 bases from V and 6 bases from J, the junction contained 5 bases not matched to a gene. The CDR3 is 13 amino acids. The germline V gene encodes CDR1 LGHNA and CDR2 YSLEER. The CDR3 region is CASSREGANGYTF. In nucleotides, the CDR3 is TGCGCCAGCAGCCGAGAGGGGGCGAATGGCTACACCTTC.

The chain employs TRBV7-8 and TRBJ2-7; no firm D call. V was cut by 5 bases and J by 2 bases, with 16 bases left in between. The CDR3 sequence is 15 residues long. From germline, CDR1 is SGHVS and CDR2 FQNEAQ. As DNA, the CDR3 is TGTGCCAGCAGCGCTGGCCGAATGGGCCCCTACGAGCAGTACTTC. It specifies CASSAGRMGPYEQYF.

A few counts support this clonotype. The chain uses TRBV6-5 and TRBJ1-2; D may be TRBD1 (5 bases). Trimming removed 2 bases from V and 4 bases from J, with 11 bases in between. Per germline, CDR1 MNHEY and CDR2 SVGAGI. The CDR3 contains 14 residues. The CDR3 sequence: CASSYGGETYGYTF. The CDR3 DNA follows: TGTGCCAGCAGTTACGGGGGGGAAACCTATGGCTACACCTTC.

This clonotype has at least ten counts. The chain carries TRBV12-3 or TRBV12-4 and TRBJ2-1; D perhaps matches TRBD2 (6 bases). The CDR3 runs 15 residues. V was pared by 3 bases and J by 2 bases, with 11 bases between. As DNA, the CDR3 is TGTGCCAGCAGTTTCCGTAGCGGTCCCTACAATGAGCAGTTCTTC. Amino acid sequence: CASSFRSGPYNEQFF.

V gene TRBV29-1 combines with J gene TRBJ2-7; unclear D gene. CDR3 length equals 12 residues. Per germline, CDR1 SQVTM and CDR2 ANQGSEA. V lost 4 bases and J lost 4, with 11 bases in between. In DNA form, the CDR3 reads TGCAGCGTTGCCTTTCAAATGTACGAGCAGTACTTC. Translated: CSVAFQMYEQYF.

This clonotype showed up just a few times. The V and J genes are TRBV12-3 or TRBV12-4 and TRBJ2-5, with unresolved D. V was clipped by 3 bases and J by 3 bases, with 8 bases between them. CDR3 length equals 13 residues. CDR3 sequence: CASSFSWKETQYF. The CDR3 DNA follows: TGTGCCAGCAGTTTTTCGTGGAAAGAGACCCAGTACTTC.

The rearrangement uses TRBV28 and TRBJ2-7, with a weak D call TRBD1 (6 bases). This CDR3 comprises 15 residues. CDR1 is MDHEN and CDR2 is SYDVKM in the germline V gene. With 1 base removed from V and 0 bases from J, the gap between germline ends came to 10 bases. CDR3 DNA sequence: TGTGCCAGCAGTTTATTGGGGACAACCTCCTACGAGCAGTACTTC. This gives the protein CASSLLGTTSYEQYF.

This sequence joins TRBV15 and TRBJ1-5, with TRBD1 as a possible D gene (5 bases). The CDR3 is 18 amino acids. V lost 4 bases to trimming and J lost 1 base, with 20 bases between them. Germline values: CDR1 LNHNV, CDR2 YYDKDF (reference sequence). The CDR3 protein is CATSTTRLSGPSNQPQHF. The CDR3 DNA reads as TGTGCCACCAGCACAACCCGCCTCTCGGGGCCAAGCAATCAGCCCCAGCATTTT. Filled out from reference TRBV15 and TRBJ1-5, the complete variable domain reads DAMVIQNPRYQVTQFGKPVTLSCSQTLNHNVMYWYQQKSSQAPKLLFHYYDKDFNNEADTPDNFQSRRPNTSFCFLDIRSPGLGDTAMYLCATSTTRLSGPSNQPQHFGDGTRLSIL.

There are a few counts of this clonotype. V and J are TRBV14 and TRBJ1-6; D might be TRBD1 (6 bases). Germline-derived CDR1 and CDR2 are SGHDN and FVKESK. The CDR3 has 15 amino acids. Trimming stripped 0 bases from V and 5 bases from J, with 8 bases between. As DNA, the CDR3 is TGTGCCAGCAGCCAAGAACAGGGAAATAATTCACCCCTCCACTTT. It yields the protein CASSQEQGNNSPLHF.

The chain has TRBV7-9 and TRBJ2-1; TRBD2 aligns across 9 bases. The CDR3 length is 16 residues. Germline trimming cut 2 bases from V and 4 bases from J; bases unmatched to any gene: 6. Germline V gene sequence: CDR1 SEHNR, CDR2 FQNEAQ (reference sequence). The CDR3 reads CASSLYSGGLYNEQFF. The CDR3 bases are TGTGCCAGCAGCTTATATAGCGGGGGACTTTACAATGAGCAGTTCTTC.

This rearrangement joins TRBV20-1 to TRBJ2-7; 15 bases line up with TRBD2. Germline V gene lookup returns CDR1 DFQATT and CDR2 SNEGSKA (reference sequence). The CDR3 has 16 residues. V was pared by 2 bases and J by 7 bases, with 9 bases of the junction left unmatched. In DNA form, the CDR3 reads TGCAGTGCTAGACGGACTAGCGGGAGGGCCAATCCAGAGCAGTACTTC. The encoded protein is CSARRTSGRANPEQYF.

This chain joins TRBV3-1 and TRBJ2-2, with 12 bases aligning to TRBD2. The germline CDR1 and CDR2 sequences are LGHDT and YNNKEL (reference sequence). After removal of 3 bases from V and 0 bases from J, the junction contained 11 bases not matched to a gene. CDR3 length equals 20 residues. The CDR3 DNA reads as TGTGCCAGCAGCCAGGTGACTAGCGGGAGAGTGGGGACGAACACCGGGGAGCTGTTTTTT. Its translation: CASSQVTSGRVGTNTGELFF.

This clonotype was counted a few times. The V and J genes are TRBV6-1 and TRBJ2-7, with D possibly called TRBD1 or TRBD2 (6 bases each). Trimming took off 6 bases at V and 2 bases at J, with 17 bases between the two ends. The CDR3 extends over 15 amino acids. CDR1 and CDR2 (germline): MNHNS, SASEGT. This CDR3 reads CASSHPGDRTYEQYF. CDR3 nucleotide sequence: TGTGCCAGCAGCCACCCGGGAGACAGGACCTACGAGCAGTACTTC.

The DNA for the CDR3 is TGTGCCAGCAGCCAAGGAGTCGTCCTAGCGGGGGGGCAGGAGACCCAGTACTTC. Translating gives CASSQGVVLAGGQETQYF. This chain joins TRBV3-1 and TRBJ2-5; 12 bases agree with TRBD2. The CDR3 runs 18 residues. Trimming cost V 1 base and J 5 bases; bases outside gene matches: 11. In germline, CDR1 is LGHDT, CDR2 YNNKEL (reference sequence).

In this sample, this clonotype turned up a few times. J is TRBJ2-2 and V is TRBV4-3; perhaps TRBD2 as D (7 bases). Germline CDR1 reads LGHNA; CDR2 reads YSLEER. Trimming removed 3 bases at V and 6 bases at J, with 17 bases between. The CDR3 covers 16 residues. The DNA for the CDR3 is TGCGCCAGCAGCCAGGGGGCTGGGGGGGCGTCCGGGGAGCTGTTTTTT. This encodes CASSQGAGGASGELFF.

J is TRBJ1-5 and V is TRBV12-3 or TRBV12-4; D gene unclear. This CDR3 is 17 amino acids long. The V gene lost 5 bases and the J gene lost 9 bases, with 26 bases spanning the gap. CDR3 sequence reads: CASSRRPALSVRRPQHF. The CDR3 DNA sequence: TGTGCCAGCAGTCGACGCCCCGCCCTCTCAGTTAGGCGGCCCCAGCATTTT.

This clonotype was observed a few times. The rearrangement uses TRBV14 and TRBJ1-3; D gene unclear. From germline, CDR1 is SGHDN and CDR2 FVKESK. Trimming left V 2 bases short and J 1 base short, with 6 bases between. The CDR3 runs to 14 residues. The CDR3 sequence: CASSQLKSGNTIYF. The CDR3 bases are TGTGCCAGCAGCCAACTTAAATCTGGAAACACCATATATTTT.

This rearrangement joins TRBV12-3 or TRBV12-4 to TRBJ2-2; D gene uncertain. This CDR3 contains 12 residues. V lost 3 bases and J 6 bases, leaving 5 bases between the germline ends. The CDR3 DNA sequence: TGTGCCAGCAGTTTCCTGCCCGGGGAGCTGTTTTTT. This codes for CASSFLPGELFF.

The chain is built from TRBV7-9 and TRBJ2-7; tentatively, D is TRBD2 (6 bases). Trimming took off 5 bases at V and 4 bases at J, with 15 bases between the two ends. Germline-derived CDR1 and CDR2 are SEHNR and FQNEAQ (reference sequence). CDR3 size: 14 residues. This chain's CDR3 is CASSPLGSRYEQYF. The CDR3 DNA follows: TGTGCCAGCAGCCCCCTCGGGAGTAGGTACGAGCAGTACTTC.

This clonotype was found many times. The chain carries TRBV4-2 and TRBJ2-1; 8 bases align to TRBD2. V lost 6 bases and J lost 10; bases outside the gene matches: 11. Germline V gives CDR1 LGHNA, CDR2 YNFKEQ. This CDR3 has 14 amino acids. CDR3 DNA sequence: TGTGCCAGCAGGGGACTAGTAGGGGTCAGGGAGCAGTTCTTC. It is translated as CASRGLVGVREQFF.